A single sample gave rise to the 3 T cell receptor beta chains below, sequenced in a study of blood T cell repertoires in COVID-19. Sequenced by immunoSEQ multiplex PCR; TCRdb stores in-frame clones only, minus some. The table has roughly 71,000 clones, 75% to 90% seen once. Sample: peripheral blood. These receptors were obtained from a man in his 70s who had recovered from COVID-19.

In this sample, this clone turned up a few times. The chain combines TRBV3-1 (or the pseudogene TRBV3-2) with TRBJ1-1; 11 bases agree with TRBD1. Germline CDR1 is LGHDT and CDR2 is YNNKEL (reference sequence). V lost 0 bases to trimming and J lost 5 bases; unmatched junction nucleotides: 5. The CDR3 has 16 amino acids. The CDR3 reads CASSQDGDRGRTEAFF. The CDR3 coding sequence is TGTGCCAGCAGCCAAGACGGGGACAGGGGGAGGACTGAAGCTTTCTTT.

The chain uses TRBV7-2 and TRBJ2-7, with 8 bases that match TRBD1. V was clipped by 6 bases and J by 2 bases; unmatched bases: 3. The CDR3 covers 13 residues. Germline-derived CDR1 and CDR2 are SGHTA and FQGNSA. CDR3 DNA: TGTGCCAGCAGTGAGGACAGGGCCTACGAGCAGTACTTC. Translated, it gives CASSEDRAYEQYF.

The CDR3 DNA is TGTGCCAGCAGTTCGCGGGACTTCTTGGTCGCTTTCTTT. Translation gives CASSSRDFLVAFF. The chain couples TRBV12-3 or TRBV12-4 to TRBJ1-1, with a weak D call TRBD1 (5 bases). The CDR3 is 13 amino acids. Trimming shortened V by 4 bases and J by 11 bases, and 17 bases separated the two germline ends.